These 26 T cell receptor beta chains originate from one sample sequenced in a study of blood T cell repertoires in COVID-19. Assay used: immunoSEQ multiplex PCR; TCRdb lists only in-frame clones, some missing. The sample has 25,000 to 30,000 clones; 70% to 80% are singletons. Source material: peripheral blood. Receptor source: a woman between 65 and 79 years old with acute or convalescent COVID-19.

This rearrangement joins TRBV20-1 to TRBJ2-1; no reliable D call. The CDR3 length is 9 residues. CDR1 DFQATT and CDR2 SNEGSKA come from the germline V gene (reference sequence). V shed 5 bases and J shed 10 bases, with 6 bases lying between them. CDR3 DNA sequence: TGCAGTGCTGTTAGAGAGCAGTTCTTC. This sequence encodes CSAVREQFF.

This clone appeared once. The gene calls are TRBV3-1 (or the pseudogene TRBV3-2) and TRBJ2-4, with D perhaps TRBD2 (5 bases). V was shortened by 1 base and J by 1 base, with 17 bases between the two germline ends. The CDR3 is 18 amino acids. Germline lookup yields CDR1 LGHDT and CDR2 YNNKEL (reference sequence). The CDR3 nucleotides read TGTGCCAGCAGCCAAGGGACTTTAGAGGTCGGTGCCAAAAACATTCAGTACTTC. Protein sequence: CASSQGTLEVGAKNIQYF.

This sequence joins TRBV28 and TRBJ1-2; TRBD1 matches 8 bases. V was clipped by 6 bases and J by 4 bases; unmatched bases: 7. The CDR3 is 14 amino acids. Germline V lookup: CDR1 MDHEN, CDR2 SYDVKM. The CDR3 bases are TGTGCCAGCAGGCCCTCGGGACAGGTCTATGGCTACACCTTC. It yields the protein CASRPSGQVYGYTF.

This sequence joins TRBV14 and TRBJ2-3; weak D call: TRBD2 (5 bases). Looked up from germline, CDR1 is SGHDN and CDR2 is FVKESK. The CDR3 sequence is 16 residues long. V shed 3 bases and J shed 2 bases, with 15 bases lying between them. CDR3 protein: CASSHRGGVFTDTQYF. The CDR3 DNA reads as TGTGCCAGCAGCCACCGTGGAGGTGTTTTCACAGATACGCAGTATTTT.

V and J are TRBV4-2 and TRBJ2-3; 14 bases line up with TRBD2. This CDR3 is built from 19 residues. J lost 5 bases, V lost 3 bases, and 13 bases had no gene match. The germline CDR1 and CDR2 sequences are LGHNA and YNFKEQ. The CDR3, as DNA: TGTGCCAGCAGCCACGACCTCCCGACTAGCGGGGGGGCCGGAGATACGCAGTATTTT. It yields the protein CASSHDLPTSGGAGDTQYF.

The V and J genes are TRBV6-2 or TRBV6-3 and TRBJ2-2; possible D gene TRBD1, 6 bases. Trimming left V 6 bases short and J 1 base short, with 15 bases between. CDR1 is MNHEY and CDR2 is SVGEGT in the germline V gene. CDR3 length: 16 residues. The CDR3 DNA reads TGTGCCAGCAGCTCCTGGACAGTTCAGAACACCGGGGAGCTGTTTTTT. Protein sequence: CASSSWTVQNTGELFF.

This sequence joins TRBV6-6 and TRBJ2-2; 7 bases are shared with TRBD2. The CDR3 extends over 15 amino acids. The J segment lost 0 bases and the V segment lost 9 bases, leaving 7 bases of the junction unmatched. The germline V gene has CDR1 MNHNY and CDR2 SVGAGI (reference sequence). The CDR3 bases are TGTGCCAGTTGGATTAGCGGGTCGAACACCGGGGAGCTGTTTTTT. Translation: CASWISGSNTGELFF.

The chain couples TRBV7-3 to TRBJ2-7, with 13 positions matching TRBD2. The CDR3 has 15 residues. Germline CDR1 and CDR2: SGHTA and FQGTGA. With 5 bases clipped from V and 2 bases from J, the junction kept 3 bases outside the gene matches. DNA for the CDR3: TGTGCCAGCAGCCTCGGGACTAGCGGGACCTACGAGCAGTACTTC. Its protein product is CASSLGTSGTYEQYF.

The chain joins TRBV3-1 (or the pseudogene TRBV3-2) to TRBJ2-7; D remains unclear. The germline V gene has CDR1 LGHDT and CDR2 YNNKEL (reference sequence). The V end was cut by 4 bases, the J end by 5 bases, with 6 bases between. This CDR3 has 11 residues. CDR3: CASSPPNEQYF. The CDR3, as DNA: TGTGCCAGCAGCCCCCCTAACGAGCAGTACTTC.

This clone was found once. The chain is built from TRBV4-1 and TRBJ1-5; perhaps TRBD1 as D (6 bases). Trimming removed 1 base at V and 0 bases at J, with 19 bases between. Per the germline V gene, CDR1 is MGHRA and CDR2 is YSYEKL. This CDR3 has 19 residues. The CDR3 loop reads CASSQVIVGQLYSNQPQHF. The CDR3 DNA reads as TGCGCCAGCAGCCAAGTAATAGTTGGACAGCTCTATAGCAATCAGCCCCAGCATTTT.

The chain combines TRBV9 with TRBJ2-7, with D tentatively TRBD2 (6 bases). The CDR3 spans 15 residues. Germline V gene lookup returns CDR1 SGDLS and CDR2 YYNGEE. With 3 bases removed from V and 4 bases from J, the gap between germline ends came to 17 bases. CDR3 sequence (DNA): TGTGCCAGCAGCGCATACCGGGACTCCGATTACGAGCAGTACTTC. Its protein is CASSAYRDSDYEQYF.

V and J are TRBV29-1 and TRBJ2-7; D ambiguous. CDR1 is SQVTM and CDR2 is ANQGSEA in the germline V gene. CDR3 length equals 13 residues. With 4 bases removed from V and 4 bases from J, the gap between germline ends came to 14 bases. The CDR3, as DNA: TGCAGCGTTGGAGTCTCGAGCCGATACGAGCAGTACTTC. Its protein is CSVGVSSRYEQYF.

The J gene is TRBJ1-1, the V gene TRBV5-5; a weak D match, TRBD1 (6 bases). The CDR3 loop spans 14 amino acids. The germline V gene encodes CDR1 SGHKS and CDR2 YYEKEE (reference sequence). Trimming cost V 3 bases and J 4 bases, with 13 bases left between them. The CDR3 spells CASSSAGVGTEAFF. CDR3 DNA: TGTGCCAGCAGCTCAGCAGGGGTGGGCACTGAAGCTTTCTTT. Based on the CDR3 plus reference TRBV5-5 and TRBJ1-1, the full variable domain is DAGVTQSPTHLIKTRGQQVTLRCSPISGHKSVSWYQQVLGQGPQFIFQYYEKEERGRGNFPDRFSARQFPNYSSELNVNALLLGDSALYLCASSSAGVGTEAFFGQGTRLTVV.

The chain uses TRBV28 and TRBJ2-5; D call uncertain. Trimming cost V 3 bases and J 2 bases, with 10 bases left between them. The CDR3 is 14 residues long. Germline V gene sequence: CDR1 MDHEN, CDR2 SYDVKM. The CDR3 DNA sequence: TGTGCCAGCAGTTTTGTTGGCAGGCAAGAGACCCAGTACTTC. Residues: CASSFVGRQETQYF. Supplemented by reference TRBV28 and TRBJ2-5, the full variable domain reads DVKVTQSSRYLVKRTGEKVFLECVQDMDHENMFWYRQDPGLGLRLIYFSYDVKMKEKGDIPEGYSVSREKKERFSLILESASTNQTSMYLCASSFVGRQETQYFGPGTRLLVL.

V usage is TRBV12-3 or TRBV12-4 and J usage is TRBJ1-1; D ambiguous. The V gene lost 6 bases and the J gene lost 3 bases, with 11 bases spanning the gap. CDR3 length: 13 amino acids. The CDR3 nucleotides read TGTGCCAGCAGCATAACCGCGGACACTGAAGCTTTCTTT. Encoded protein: CASSITADTEAFF.

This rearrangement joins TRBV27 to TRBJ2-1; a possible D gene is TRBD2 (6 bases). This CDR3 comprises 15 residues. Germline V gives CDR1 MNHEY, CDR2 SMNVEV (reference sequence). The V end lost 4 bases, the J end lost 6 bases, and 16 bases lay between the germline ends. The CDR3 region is CASSWEGLARNEQFF. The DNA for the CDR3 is TGTGCCAGCAGTTGGGAAGGGCTAGCGCGCAATGAGCAGTTCTTC.

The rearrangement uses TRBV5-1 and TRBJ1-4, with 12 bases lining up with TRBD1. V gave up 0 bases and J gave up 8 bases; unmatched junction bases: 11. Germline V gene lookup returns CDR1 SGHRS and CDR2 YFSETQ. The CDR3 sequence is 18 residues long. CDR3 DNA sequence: TGCGCCAGCAGCTTGGCCCCACCGGGACAGGGGGCTGGAGAAAAACTGTTTTTT. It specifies CASSLAPPGQGAGEKLFF.

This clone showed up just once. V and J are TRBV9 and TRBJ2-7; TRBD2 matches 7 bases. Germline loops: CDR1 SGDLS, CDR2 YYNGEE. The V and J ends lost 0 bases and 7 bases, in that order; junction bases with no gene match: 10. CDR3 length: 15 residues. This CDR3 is CASSVAPGLVGEQYF. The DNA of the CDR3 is TGTGCCAGCAGCGTAGCTCCCGGACTAGTGGGGGAGCAGTACTTC.

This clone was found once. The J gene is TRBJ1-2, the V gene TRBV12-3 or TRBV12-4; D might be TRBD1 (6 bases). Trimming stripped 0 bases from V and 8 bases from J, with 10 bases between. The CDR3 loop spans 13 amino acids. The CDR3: CASSLAQGRGYTF. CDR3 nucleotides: TGTGCCAGCAGTTTAGCACAGGGACGGGGCTACACCTTC.

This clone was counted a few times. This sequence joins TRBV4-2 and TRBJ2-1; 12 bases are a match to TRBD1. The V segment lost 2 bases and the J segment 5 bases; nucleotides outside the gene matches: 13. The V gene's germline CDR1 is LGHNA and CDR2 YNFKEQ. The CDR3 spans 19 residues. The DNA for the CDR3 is TGTGCCAGCAGCCAACCGGGACAGGGGGCGAAGGGAGGTGACAATGAGCAGTTCTTC. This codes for CASSQPGQGAKGGDNEQFF.

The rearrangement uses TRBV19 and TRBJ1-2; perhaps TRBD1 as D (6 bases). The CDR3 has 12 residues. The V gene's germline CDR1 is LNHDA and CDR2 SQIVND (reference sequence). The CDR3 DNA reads TGTGGCTCAATTGACAGGAACTATGGCTACACCTTC. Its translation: CGSIDRNYGYTF. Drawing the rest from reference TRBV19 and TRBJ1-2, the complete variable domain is DGGITQSPKYLFRKEGQNVTLSCEQNLNHDAMYWYRQDPGQGLRLIYYSQIVNDFQKGDIAEGYSVSREKKESFPLTVTSAQKNPTAFYLCGSIDRNYGYTFGSGTRLTVV.

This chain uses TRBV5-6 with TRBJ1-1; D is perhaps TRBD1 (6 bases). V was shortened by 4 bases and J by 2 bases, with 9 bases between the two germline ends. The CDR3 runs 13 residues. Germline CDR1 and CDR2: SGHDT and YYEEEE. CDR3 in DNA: TGTGCCAGCAGCGAGGACAGAAACACTGAAGCTTTCTTT. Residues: CASSEDRNTEAFF.

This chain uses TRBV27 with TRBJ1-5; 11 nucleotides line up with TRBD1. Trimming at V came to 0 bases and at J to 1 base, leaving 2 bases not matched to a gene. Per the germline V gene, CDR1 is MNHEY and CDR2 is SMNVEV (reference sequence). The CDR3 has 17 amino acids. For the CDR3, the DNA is TGTGCCAGCAGTTTATCGGGGACAGGGGGAAGCAATCAGCCCCAGCATTTT. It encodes CASSLSGTGGSNQPQHF.

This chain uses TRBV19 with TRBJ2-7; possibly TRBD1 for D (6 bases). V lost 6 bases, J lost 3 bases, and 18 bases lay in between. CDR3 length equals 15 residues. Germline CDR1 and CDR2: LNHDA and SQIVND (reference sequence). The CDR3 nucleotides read TGTGCCAGTAGACCAACGACAGGTACCGTCTACGAGCAGTACTTC. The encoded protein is CASRPTTGTVYEQYF.

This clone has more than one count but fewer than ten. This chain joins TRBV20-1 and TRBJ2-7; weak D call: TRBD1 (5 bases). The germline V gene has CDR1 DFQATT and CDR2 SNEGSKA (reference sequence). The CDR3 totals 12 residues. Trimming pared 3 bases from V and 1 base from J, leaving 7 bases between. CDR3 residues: CSASQGSYEQYF. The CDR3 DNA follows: TGCAGTGCTAGTCAGGGATCCTACGAGCAGTACTTC.

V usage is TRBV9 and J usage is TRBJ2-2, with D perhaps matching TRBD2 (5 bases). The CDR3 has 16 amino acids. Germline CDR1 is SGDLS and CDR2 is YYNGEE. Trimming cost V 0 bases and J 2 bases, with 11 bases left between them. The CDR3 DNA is TGTGCCAGCAGCGTAGCCGGGGTGCCCAACACCGGGGAGCTGTTTTTT. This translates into CASSVAGVPNTGELFF.